Only one count was recorded for the clone carrying this T cell receptor beta chain. The sample belongs to a study of blood T cell repertoires in COVID-19. Study information: Collection of acute and convalescent COVID-19 samples took place in the United States, Italy and Spain. The cDNA or gDNA used as material had been derived from T cells, B-cell-depleted T cells, or PBMCs.

This CDR3 is 17 amino acids long. The V gene's germline CDR1 is LNHNV and CDR2 YYDKDF (reference sequence). V lost 5 bases, J lost 1 base, and 17 bases lay in between. Only in-frame clones appear in the TCRdb table, and some are missing; sequencing was by immunoSEQ multiplex PCR. The data show 120,000 to 150,000 clones, around four fifths seen once. The sample taken for sequencing was peripheral blood. The TCR comes from a woman older than 75 with acute or convalescent COVID-19. The rearrangement uses TRBV15 and TRBJ2-2; a possible D gene is TRBD1 (6 bases). The CDR3 DNA reads TGTGCCACCAGCCCCTCAGGGGTCTCCCGGAACACCGGGGAGCTGTTTTTT. Translating it yields CATSPSGVSRNTGELFF.